This paragraph covers one T cell receptor beta chain sequence. The source of the sample is a study of blood T cell repertoires in COVID-19. Participants spanned ages about 18 to 95 years and resided in over 20 US areas. Up to 2 weeks before entering the study, exposed participants had met a COVID-19 case. In the authors' workflow: Nucleated cell counts were estimated from reference gene primer amplification. Measured with immunoSEQ multiplex PCR; TCRdb has only the in-frame clones, and not every one. V, J and clone size derive from that table, while D and trimming were established from the DNA sequence. The sample shows 200,000 to 300,000 clones, 75% to 90% of them seen only once. This TCR was recovered from a woman aged 40 to 49 who had been exposed to COVID-19. The material sequenced was PBMCs or T cells enriched from blood (not recorded which).

The CDR3 coding sequence is TGCGCCAGCACCCAGGGGCGAATGTTTGCAACTAATGAAAAACTGTTTTTT. Its protein product is CASTQGRMFATNEKLFF. The chain employs TRBV5-1 and TRBJ1-4; D perhaps matches TRBD1 (6 bases). V lost 6 bases and J 0 bases, leaving 18 bases between the germline ends. From germline, CDR1 is SGHRS and CDR2 YFSETQ. CDR3 length equals 17 residues.